The rows below give T cell receptor beta chains drawn from one sample of a study of T cells after yellow fever vaccination. MiXCR, run by TCRdb on the 5' RACE reads, gives a single entry per CDR3 protein. The table has over 300,000 distinct CDR3 sequences, 3.6% seen once. The specimen was PBMCs, collected on the day of the yellow fever booster vaccination. These receptors came from a man younger than 35 who received the YFV17D yellow fever vaccine. The CDR3 runs from the conserved cysteine through the conserved F or W. Each record gives: J gene, D gene, clone size, V gene, CDR3 DNA, CDR3 protein. The D gene is left open where the match is weak. The listing skips clone size in some rows; elsewhere it reads once, few, many or a size class.

TRBJ1-2 TRBD1 - TRBV6-5 TGTGCCAGCAGTTACTCATCAGGGGGAAGAAGCTATGGCTACACCTTC CASSYSSGGRSYGYTF
TRBJ2-1 - many TRBV11-2 TGTGCCAGCAGCTTTTTGGTTTCCTACAATGAGCAGTTCTTC CASSFLVSYNEQFF
TRBJ1-1 TRBD1 many TRBV20-1 TGCAGTGCTCGAAGACAGGGTAACACTGAAGCTTTCTTT CSARRQGNTEAFF
TRBJ1-6 TRBD1 many TRBV20-1 TGCAGTGCTAGCGTACAGGGGGCGCTTGGGAATTCACCCCTCCACTTT CSASVQGALGNSPLHF
TRBJ2-2 - many TRBV18 TGTGCCAGCTCCGTGGACAGTTTTCACACCGGGGAGCTGTTTTTT CASSVDSFHTGELFF
TRBJ2-3 - few TRBV28 TGTGCCAGCAGCCCTAACAGGGTCCCCGATACGCAGTATTTT CASSPNRVPDTQYF
TRBJ2-2 TRBD1 - TRBV19 TGTGCCAGTAGTATACACCGGCGACAGGGATTTATTTCCGGGGAGCTGTTTTTT CASSIHRRQGFISGELFF
TRBJ2-3 - many TRBV5-1 TGCGCCAGCAGCTTGGGTCAGACCACAGATACGCAGTATTTT CASSLGQTTDTQYF
TRBJ2-2 TRBD1 few TRBV12-3/TRBV12-4 TGTGCCAGCAGCCTGGGACAGGGGCAAGGCACCGGGGAGCTGTTTTTT CASSLGQGQGTGELFF
TRBJ1-4 - - TRBV7-2 TGTGCCAGCAGCTTAGATCCTGTGTCAGAAAAACTGTTTTTT CASSLDPVSEKLFF
TRBJ1-5 - many TRBV7-2 TGTGCCAGCAGCTTAGTTGCAGGGGCGCAACATCAGCCCCAGCATTTT CASSLVAGAQHQPQHF
TRBJ1-2 - - TRBV30 TGTGCCTGCCCCGGGTGGGGTGGCTACACCTTC CACPGWGGYTF
TRBJ2-5 - many TRBV18 TGTGCCAGCTCACGAGAGGAGGAAGAGACCCAGTACTTC CASSREEEETQYF
TRBJ1-1 - - TRBV5-6 TGTGCCAGCAGCTTTGTGGGCGGGAACACTGAAGCTTTCTTT CASSFVGGNTEAFF
TRBJ2-4 TRBD1 few TRBV5-1 TGCGCCAGCAGCTCCGCGACAGGGGGCCCGGACATTCAGTACTTC CASSSATGGPDIQYF
TRBJ2-2 - many TRBV6-2/TRBV6-3 TGTGCCAGCATCAAAAGCCGCCGGGTGGGGCGCACCGGGGAGCTGTTTTTT CASIKSRRVGRTGELFF
TRBJ2-5 - many TRBV6-5 TGTGCCAGCAGTTACTCTAACAGCCAAGAGACCCAGTACTTC CASSYSNSQETQYF
TRBJ1-1 TRBD1 many TRBV6-2/TRBV6-3 TGTGCCAGCAGTACCCTCCGCGGACAGGGTGAGAACACTGAAGCTTTCTTT CASSTLRGQGENTEAFF
TRBJ2-2 - - TRBV7-2 TGTGCCAGCAGCCGCATACAAAACACCGGGGAGCTGTTTTTT CASSRIQNTGELFF
TRBJ1-4 - many TRBV28 TGTGCCAGCAGCTCGGACGGTGAAAAACTGTTTTTT CASSSDGEKLFF
TRBJ1-1 - many TRBV19 TGTGCCAGTAGCCGATCGACAGTCATGAACACTGAAGCTTTCTTT CASSRSTVMNTEAFF
TRBJ1-2 TRBD1 few TRBV6-2/TRBV6-3 TGTGCCAGCACCCTGGACAGGCGGGGCTACACCTTC CASTLDRRGYTF
TRBJ2-7 TRBD1 few TRBV27 TGTGCCAGCGGACAGGGTCGCGAGCAGTACTTC CASGQGREQYF
TRBJ1-2 TRBD1 many TRBV12-3/TRBV12-4 TGTGCCAGCAGTTCCAGGGGGCACGATGGCTACACCTTC CASSSRGHDGYTF
TRBJ1-6 TRBD1 few TRBV19 TGTGCCAGTAGTGTCACCGGGACAGTGAATTCACCCCTCCACTTT CASSVTGTVNSPLHF
TRBJ2-7 - - TRBV30 TGTGCCTGGAGCCTCCCGAGGGGGGGCACCTACGAGCAGTACTTC CAWSLPRGGTYEQYF
TRBJ2-3 - many TRBV27 TGTGCCAGCAGTTTCGGTTCGGGTAGCGTCAGCCCAGATACGCAGTATTTT CASSFGSGSVSPDTQYF
TRBJ1-3 - - TRBV20-1 TGCAGTGGCGCGTCGGGCTTTGGAAACACCATATATTTT CSGASGFGNTIYF
TRBJ2-5 TRBD1 many TRBV5-1 TGCGCCAGCACCCTGGACAGGGGAGGAGAGACCCAGTACTTC CASTLDRGGETQYF
TRBJ1-6 TRBD1 many TRBV12-3/TRBV12-4 TGTGCCAGCAGTCTAGGGACAGGGAGGAATTCACCCCTCCACTTT CASSLGTGRNSPLHF
TRBJ2-7 - few TRBV3-1 TGTGCCAGCAGCCAAGGGGCAGCCCCTGGGAGTACGTACTTC CASSQGAAPGSTYF
TRBJ1-1 - many TRBV5-1 TGCGCCAGCAGCTTGGTCGGAGAACGCTTAGCTTTCTTT CASSLVGERLAFF
TRBJ2-3 TRBD2 many TRBV7-2 TGTGCCAGCAGCCCCGGGACAGCGGGGGGATTTAGCACAGATACGCAGTATTTT CASSPGTAGGFSTDTQYF
TRBJ2-7 - - TRBV5-1 TGCGCCAGCAGCTGGGGCACAAGGACGTTAAGCTCCTACGAGCAGTACTTC CASSWGTRTLSSYEQYF
TRBJ1-2 - few TRBV20-1 TGCAGTGTACTAGTTAACTATGGCTACACCTTC CSVLVNYGYTF
TRBJ2-3 - many TRBV4-3 TGCGCCAGCAGCCAAAAACTCCCAGGGACCGGCACAGATACGCAGTATTTT CASSQKLPGTGTDTQYF
TRBJ1-5 TRBD1 many TRBV20-1 TGCAGTGCTAGACCCTTAGACAGGGCCCGCAATCAGCCCCAGCATTTT CSARPLDRARNQPQHF
TRBJ1-5 - - TRBV18 TGTGCCAGCTCTCGCCAGGGGAATAGCAATCAGCCCCAGCATTTT CASSRQGNSNQPQHF
TRBJ1-2 - few TRBV5-1 TGCGCCAGCAGAGAGAGTGGAGGCTACACCTTC CASRESGGYTF
TRBJ1-1 - - TRBV6-2/TRBV6-3 TGTGCCAGCAGGGCCGGGACCTTGAACACTGAAGCTTTCTTT CASRAGTLNTEAFF
TRBJ2-1 - many TRBV27 TGTGCCAGCAGTTTTGGACAGCTCAATGAGCAGTTCTTC CASSFGQLNEQFF
TRBJ1-5 - few TRBV5-6 TGTGCCAGCAGCGTCGACGGTTTCAATCAGCCCCAGCATTTT CASSVDGFNQPQHF
TRBJ2-1 - many TRBV7-3 TGTGCCAGCAGCTTAACGGAGGGGGATGAGCAGTTCTTC CASSLTEGDEQFF
TRBJ1-1 - few TRBV7-9 TGTGCCAGCAGCCAACTTCGGACCGGGACACCGAACACTGAAGCTTTCTTT CASSQLRTGTPNTEAFF
TRBJ1-4 - few TRBV6-6 TGTGCCAGCAAAAAGGGGGGGGATGAAAAACTGTTTTTT CASKKGGDEKLFF
TRBJ1-2 - few TRBV29-1 TGCAGCGCTTGGACCGGGAGTAACTATGGCTACACCTTC CSAWTGSNYGYTF
TRBJ2-5 - few TRBV5-1 TGCGCCAGCAGCACGACTAGACGGGAGGAGACCCAGTACTTC CASSTTRREETQYF
TRBJ2-3 - many TRBV5-1 TGCGCCAGCAGCTTGGGGACGGCCCCTTTCACAGATACGCAGTATTTT CASSLGTAPFTDTQYF
TRBJ2-7 - - TRBV12-3/TRBV12-4 TGTGCCAGCACCCCCACGGACTCCTACGAGCAGTACTTC CASTPTDSYEQYF
TRBJ2-2 - many TRBV7-9 TGTGCCAGCAGCCCCGACCTCTTGACCGGGGAGCTGTTTTTT CASSPDLLTGELFF
TRBJ2-6 TRBD2 - TRBV7-9 TGTGCCAGCAGCTTAGCGGGACTAGCGGGGGGGCCTTGGGGCTCTGGGGCCAACGTCCTGACTTTC CASSLAGLAGGPWGSGANVLTF
TRBJ2-5 - - TRBV29-1 TGCAGCGTTGAATTGAAGACCCAGTACTTC CSVELKTQYF
TRBJ2-4 TRBD1 many TRBV5-1 TGCGCCAGCAGCTTGCAGGGGGCGCCTAGGAACATTCAGTACTTC CASSLQGAPRNIQYF
TRBJ2-5 - many TRBV7-9 TGTGCCAGCAGCTCCATTTGGACAGAGCTCGTCGAGACCCAGTACTTC CASSSIWTELVETQYF
TRBJ2-3 - many TRBV3-1 TGTGACAGCAGCCCACGTGACAGGATTCAAGGAGATACGCAGTATTTT CDSSPRDRIQGDTQYF
TRBJ1-6 - - TRBV5-1 TGCGCCAGCAGCAACAGGACCGGGAATTCACCCCTCCACTTT CASSNRTGNSPLHF
TRBJ1-5 - many TRBV28 TGTGCCAGCAGTTTCCTCTGGGAAAATCAGCCCCAGCATTTT CASSFLWENQPQHF
TRBJ2-3 - many TRBV12-3/TRBV12-4 TGTGCCAGCAACCTCCTCTCAGGGGGGATGAGAGATACGCAGTATTTT CASNLLSGGMRDTQYF
TRBJ2-1 TRBD2 many TRBV20-1 TGCAGTGCTAGACTAGCGGGGCCATACAATGAGCAGTTCTTC CSARLAGPYNEQFF